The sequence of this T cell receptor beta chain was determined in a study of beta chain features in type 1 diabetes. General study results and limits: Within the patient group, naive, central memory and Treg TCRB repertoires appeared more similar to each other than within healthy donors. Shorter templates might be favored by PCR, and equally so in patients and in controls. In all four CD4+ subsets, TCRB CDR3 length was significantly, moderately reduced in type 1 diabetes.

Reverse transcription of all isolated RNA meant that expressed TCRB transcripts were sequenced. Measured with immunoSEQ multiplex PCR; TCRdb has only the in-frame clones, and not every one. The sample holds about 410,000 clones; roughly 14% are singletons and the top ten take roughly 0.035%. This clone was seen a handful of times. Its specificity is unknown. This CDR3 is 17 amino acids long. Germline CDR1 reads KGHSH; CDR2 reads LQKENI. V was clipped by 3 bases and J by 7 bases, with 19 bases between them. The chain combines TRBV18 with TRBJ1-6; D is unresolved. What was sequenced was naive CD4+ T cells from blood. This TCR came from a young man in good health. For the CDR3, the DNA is TGTGCCAGCTCACCTTTAAACCCGGGGTCGCTAAATTCACCCCTCCACTTT. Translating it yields CASSPLNPGSLNSPLHF.